What follows are 25 T cell receptor beta chains derived from one specimen sequenced in a study of blood T cell repertoires in COVID-19. Sequencing was performed with immunoSEQ multiplex PCR; in TCRdb, only in-frame clones are kept and a portion is missing. The profile shows 350,000 to 450,000 clones, approximately 90% of them singletons. Sample: PBMCs or T cells enriched from blood (not recorded which). These receptors all come from a man aged 25 to 40 who had recovered from COVID-19.

This chain uses TRBV5-6 with TRBJ2-1, with 9 bases identical to TRBD1. V shed 5 bases, J shed 3 bases, and the junction held 12 bases outside the gene matches. Germline lookup yields CDR1 SGHDT and CDR2 YYEEEE. The CDR3 covers 17 residues. CDR3 protein: CASSTPHGTGSYNEQFF. The DNA of the CDR3 is TGTGCCAGCAGTACCCCACACGGGACAGGGAGCTACAATGAGCAGTTCTTC.

This rearrangement joins TRBV28 to TRBJ2-5; a possible D gene is TRBD1 (5 bases). CDR1 MDHEN and CDR2 SYDVKM come from the germline V gene. The CDR3 is made up of 13 amino acids. The V end lost 5 bases, the J end lost 3 bases, and 10 bases lay between the germline ends. The CDR3 sequence: CASSMDTEETQYF. The CDR3 DNA is TGTGCCAGCAGTATGGACACCGAAGAGACCCAGTACTTC.

The DNA for the CDR3 is TGTGCCAGCAGTTTGGGGAGCGGGTACTACAATGAGCAGTTCTTC. Its protein product is CASSLGSGYYNEQFF. The chain uses TRBV6-4 and TRBJ2-1; weak D call: TRBD2 (6 bases). Trimming left V 5 bases short and J 3 bases short, with 14 bases between. CDR1 and CDR2 (germline): MRHNA, SNTAGT. CDR3 length: 15 residues.

The chain carries TRBV19 and TRBJ2-7, with D tentatively TRBD1 (6 bases). The germline gives CDR1 LNHDA, CDR2 SQIVND (reference sequence). The CDR3 is 16 amino acids. Between the trimmed V and J ends, which lost 0 bases and 3 bases, there was a span of 15 bases. DNA for the CDR3: TGTGCCAGTAGTATAGACGGGGCAGGGGCTAACTACGAGCAGTACTTC. Its translation is CASSIDGAGANYEQYF.

This clone appeared once. CDR3 protein: CASSPEGRETQYF. For the CDR3, the DNA is TGTGCCAGCAGCCCGGAGGGCCGGGAGACCCAGTACTTC. The gene calls are TRBV3-1 (or the pseudogene TRBV3-2) and TRBJ2-5, with D perhaps matching TRBD2 (6 bases). Germline CDR1 is LGHDT and CDR2 is YNNKEL (reference sequence). This CDR3 has 13 amino acids. Trimming took 4 bases from V and 5 from J, leaving 11 bases between them.

This sequence joins TRBV7-9 and TRBJ1-4, with 7 bases fitting TRBD1. CDR1 SEHNR and CDR2 FQNEAQ come from the germline V gene (reference sequence). The CDR3 is made up of 17 amino acids. The trim removed 5 bases at V and 0 bases at J, leaving 9 bases unmatched. The CDR3 loop is CASSEGWGQTTNEKLFF. The CDR3 nucleotides are TGTGCCAGCAGCGAGGGTTGGGGACAGACAACTAATGAAAAACTGTTTTTT.

This sequence joins TRBV24-1 and TRBJ2-5; 8 bases fit TRBD2. CDR3 length: 13 amino acids. CDR1 is KGHDR, CDR2 SFDVKD, per germline. Trimming at V came to 5 bases and at J to 2 bases, leaving 0 bases not matched to a gene. In nucleotides, the CDR3 is TGTGCCACCAGTGTAGCGGGACAAGAGACCCAGTACTTC. Translating gives CATSVAGQETQYF.

V is TRBV7-3 and J is TRBJ2-1; 8 bases match TRBD2. The CDR3 has 15 amino acids. Germline V gene lookup returns CDR1 SGHTA and CDR2 FQGTGA. Trimming took 3 bases from V and 8 from J; bases not matched to a gene: 9. CDR3 amino acids: CASSFGSGMSHEQFF. As DNA, the CDR3 is TGTGCCAGCAGCTTCGGTAGCGGGATGAGTCATGAGCAGTTCTTC.

The J gene is TRBJ2-7, the V gene TRBV19; 8 positions match TRBD1. The CDR3 contains 12 residues. Germline V gene lookup returns CDR1 LNHDA and CDR2 SQIVND (reference sequence). Trimming took 5 bases from V and 5 from J; bases not matched to a gene: 2. The CDR3 here is CASSLDRDEQYF. Here the CDR3 DNA reads TGTGCCAGTAGTTTGGACAGGGACGAGCAGTACTTC.

The V and J genes are TRBV4-1 and TRBJ2-7; D uncertain. CDR3 length: 14 amino acids. Trimming took 4 bases from V and 6 from J, leaving 16 bases between them. CDR1 and CDR2 (germline): MGHRA, YSYEKL. The CDR3 spells CASSPSIQVGEQYF. As DNA, the CDR3 is TGCGCCAGCAGCCCATCGATTCAGGTCGGCGAGCAGTACTTC.

V and J are TRBV27 and TRBJ2-1, with D possibly being TRBD2 (6 bases). The CDR3 is made up of 15 amino acids. CDR1 and CDR2 (germline): MNHEY, SMNVEV (reference sequence). Trimming removed 6 bases at V and 6 bases at J, with 18 bases between. CDR3 sequence reads: CASSNLGSGGNEQFF. CDR3 bases: TGTGCCAGCAGCAACCTCGGGAGTGGTGGCAATGAGCAGTTCTTC.

The chain joins TRBV28 to TRBJ2-2, with D possibly being TRBD2 (7 bases). The CDR3 has 14 amino acids. Germline V gene data show CDR1 as MDHEN and CDR2 as SYDVKM. V was trimmed by 8 bases and J by 7 bases, leaving 17 bases between them. CDR3: CASSLGGQGGELFF. The CDR3, as DNA: TGTGCCAGCTCCCTCGGGGGGCAGGGCGGGGAGCTGTTTTTT.

The V call is TRBV2, the J call TRBJ2-1; D call uncertain. Germline V gene data show CDR1 as SNHLY and CDR2 as FYNNEI. Trimming shortened V by 4 bases and J by 14 bases, and 15 bases separated the two germline ends. The CDR3 spans 12 residues. The CDR3 DNA follows: TGTGCCAGCAGTGTTGAGATCCTATCAAAGTTCTTC. Translating gives CASSVEILSKFF.

The genes are TRBV7-9 and TRBJ2-2, with D tentatively TRBD1 or TRBD2 (5 bases each). Germline CDR1 reads SEHNR; CDR2 reads FQNEAQ (reference sequence). Trimming shortened V by 7 bases and J by 1 base, and 10 bases separated the two germline ends. The CDR3 runs 14 residues. This chain's CDR3 is CASTTRGNTGELFF. For the CDR3, the DNA is TGTGCCAGCACCACTAGGGGGAACACCGGGGAGCTGTTTTTT.

The chain employs TRBV7-6 and TRBJ1-1, with TRBD1 matching 7 bases. J was trimmed by 1 base and V by 5 bases; bases with no gene match: 4. The CDR3 is 14 residues long. The V gene's germline CDR1 is SGHVS and CDR2 FNYEAQ. CDR3 in DNA: TGTGCCAGCAGCACCCGACAGGGGAACACTGAAGCTTTCTTT. Its protein is CASSTRQGNTEAFF.

The chain joins TRBV5-1 to TRBJ1-4, with 8 positions matching TRBD1. After removal of 4 bases from V and 3 bases from J, the junction contained 5 bases not matched to a gene. Germline loops: CDR1 SGHRS, CDR2 YFSETQ. The CDR3 runs to 15 residues. The CDR3 loop is CASSDSGGANEKLFF. CDR3 coding DNA: TGCGCCAGCAGCGACTCAGGGGGCGCTAATGAAAAACTGTTTTTT.

The chain joins TRBV6-5 to TRBJ2-1, with TRBD2 matching over 13 bases. V lost 6 bases, J lost 7 bases, and 6 bases stayed unmatched. There are 15 residues in the CDR3. CDR1 and CDR2 (germline): MNHEY, SVGAGI. The CDR3 bases are TGTGCCAGCAGGGCGGGACTAGCGGGAAATAATGAGCAGTTCTTC. It codes for CASRAGLAGNNEQFF.

The J gene is TRBJ1-2, the V gene TRBV7-9, with D uncertain. This CDR3 has 12 amino acids. Germline assignment: CDR1 SEHNR and CDR2 FQNEAQ (reference sequence). V was shortened by 3 bases and J by 4 bases, with 6 bases between the two germline ends. The CDR3 DNA reads TGTGCCAGCAGCTTGGGCTTCTATGGCTACACCTTC. It yields the protein CASSLGFYGYTF.

The J gene is TRBJ1-4, the V gene TRBV5-1; 7 nucleotides align to TRBD1. V was pared by 4 bases and J by 7 bases, with 7 bases of the junction left unmatched. Per the germline V gene, CDR1 is SGHRS and CDR2 is YFSETQ. The CDR3 consists of 14 residues. Here the CDR3 reads CASSPGTVTEKLFF. The CDR3 nucleotides read TGCGCCAGCAGCCCCGGGACAGTGACTGAAAAACTGTTTTTT.

This chain uses TRBV7-9 with TRBJ1-5; 8 bases agree with TRBD1. After removal of 7 bases from V and 9 bases from J, the junction contained 8 bases not matched to a gene. Germline V gives CDR1 SEHNR, CDR2 FQNEAQ (reference sequence). The CDR3 runs to 13 residues. CDR3 region: CASIGTGHGPQHF. As DNA, the CDR3 is TGTGCCAGCATCGGGACAGGCCATGGGCCCCAGCATTTT.

J is TRBJ2-1 and V is TRBV19, with 11 bases matching TRBD1. Germline-derived CDR1 and CDR2 are LNHDA and SQIVND (reference sequence). The CDR3 has 14 residues. Trimming cost V 3 bases and J 10 bases; bases outside gene matches: 5. CDR3 sequence reads: CASSMGTGGNEQFF. DNA of the CDR3: TGTGCCAGTAGTATGGGGACAGGGGGAAACGAGCAGTTCTTC.

This clone is a singleton in its sample. This chain's CDR3 is CSVEASVGNEQFF. The CDR3 nucleotides read TGCAGCGTTGAAGCCAGCGTAGGCAATGAGCAGTTCTTC. The chain uses TRBV29-1 and TRBJ2-1; no definite D call. V dropped 1 base and J dropped 6 bases, with 10 bases sitting between them. Germline-derived CDR1 and CDR2 are SQVTM and ANQGSEA. CDR3 size: 13 residues.

This chain connects TRBV10-1 to TRBJ2-7, with TRBD1 matching 11 bases. The germline CDR1 and CDR2 sequences are WNHNN and SYGVQD (reference sequence). This CDR3 contains 15 residues. Trimming took 7 bases from V and 7 from J; bases not matched to a gene: 12. The CDR3 loop reads CASNSGQGAVSEQYF. Here the CDR3 DNA reads TGCGCCAGCAACTCCGGACAGGGGGCTGTGAGTGAGCAGTACTTC.

CDR3 in amino acids: CASSLAGSAIQYF. CDR3 in DNA: TGCGCCAGCAGCTTGGCCGGGAGTGCCATTCAGTACTTC. This rearrangement joins TRBV5-1 to TRBJ2-4; a weak D match, TRBD2 (6 bases). The V gene's germline CDR1 is SGHRS and CDR2 YFSETQ. The CDR3 contains 13 residues. V lost 0 bases and J lost 9, with 10 bases in between.

The chain recombines TRBV7-9 with TRBJ1-6, with no clear D. Germline V lookup: CDR1 SEHNR, CDR2 FQNEAQ (reference sequence). The CDR3 has 12 amino acids. V was pared by 5 bases and J by 14 bases, with 13 bases between. The CDR3 DNA is TGTGCCAGCAGCCTGATCTCCGGGGCCCTCCACTTT. It encodes CASSLISGALHF.